This T cell receptor (beta chain) originates from a study of T-cell reconstitution after alpha-beta-depleted transplantation in children (dated by TCRdb to the mid-2010s). Turning to the overall study: Using TCR repertoire profiling, the study quantitatively followed how T-cell immune reconstitution unfolded in children after TCRalphabeta/CD19-depleted allogeneic hematopoietic cell transplantation.

Broad study findings and their caveats: In some patients, the high TCRbeta diversity seen at day 60 was put down to recipient T cells and intrathymic progenitors that had survived conditioning. The apparently early recovery of alphabetaT-cell counts about two months after transplant reportedly depended on only several hundred rapidly expanded clones that came from non-depleted graft cells. Over subsequent months, a decline in hyperexpanded clone frequencies was noted, and after one year, T-cell counts and TCRbeta diversity were mostly ascribed to newly produced T cells.

This clonotype has just a few counts. Its recognized antigen is unknown. Base qualities are not recorded, but no much larger clone differs from it by a single base. Libraries were made using PCR. The sample was run on an Illumina HiSeq 2500. TCR libraries were prepared with molecular barcoding, using unique molecular identifiers to normalize TCRbeta repertoire quantification. TCRdb reprocessed the public reads (quality trimming at Q25 with fastp, clone calling with MiXCR) and kept in-frame beta chains. Each entry is one CDR3 protein sequence, shown with its most common DNA and genes. The sample table holds 800,000 to 1,000,000 distinct CDR3 sequences, of which about 29% were seen once. The ten largest clones add up to over 25% of the sample. Deletion took 3 bases off V and 5 bases off J, with a span of 10 bases between the germline ends. The CDR3 numbers 14 residues from cysteine through phenylalanine. Only the CDR3 portion is preserved as DNA: 42 bases, with reading frame beginning at the first base. CDR1 is given as MGHRA and CDR2 as YSYEKL, both from the germline V gene.

What the treatment or condition label conveys for this sample: allogeneic hematopoietic cell transplantation with graft depleted of TCRalphabeta T cells and CD19 B cells. The transplant recipients were children given TCRalphabeta/CD19-depleted allogeneic hematopoietic cell grafts. The material was PBMCs, mostly from graft donor cells, obtained 360 days after TCRalphabeta/CD19-depleted stem cell transplant. Here the chain combines TRBV4-1 and TRBJ1-4; a weak D assignment points to TRBD1 (5 bases agree). The source is a boy in the first two years of life who had a stem cell transplant for SCID, so the T cells may come from the graft donor. CDR3 sequence: CASSHSAGNEKLFF. The sequenced DNA is TGCGCCAGCAGCCATTCGGCAGGGAATGAAAAACTGTTTTTT.